These 10 T cell receptor beta chains were sequenced from one sample in a study of blood T cell repertoires in COVID-19. Assay: immunoSEQ multiplex PCR; the TCRdb copy retains only in-frame clones and omits some. The sample has approximately 160,000 clones, under 85% seen once. The source material was peripheral blood. These receptor sequences come from a man aged 65-85 years with acute or convalescent COVID-19.

This chain connects TRBV24-1 to TRBJ2-3; tentatively, D is TRBD2 (6 bases). The CDR3 loop spans 17 amino acids. V lost 1 base, J lost 1 base, and 14 bases lay in between. The V gene's germline CDR1 is KGHDR and CDR2 SFDVKD. The CDR3 here is CATSDFRTGEGTDTQYF. CDR3 bases: TGTGCCACCAGTGATTTTAGGACGGGAGAGGGCACAGATACGCAGTATTTT.

V and J are TRBV3-1 (or the pseudogene TRBV3-2) and TRBJ2-5, with 7 positions matching TRBD2. CDR3 length equals 15 residues. CDR1 and CDR2 from the germline V gene are LGHDT and YNNKEL (reference sequence). V gave up 0 bases and J gave up 4 bases; unmatched junction bases: 5. The chain's CDR3 is CASSQDTSAPETQYF. In nucleotides, the CDR3 is TGTGCCAGCAGCCAAGATACTAGCGCTCCAGAGACCCAGTACTTC.

The genes are TRBV5-1 and TRBJ2-6; no definite D call. There are 17 residues in the CDR3. In germline, CDR1 is SGHRS, CDR2 YFSETQ. The V and J ends lost 0 bases and 0 bases respectively, with 10 bases between them. CDR3 residues: CASSLGASSSGANVLTF. The CDR3 bases are TGCGCCAGCAGCTTGGGGGCATCAAGCTCTGGGGCCAACGTCCTGACTTTC.

The rearrangement uses TRBV29-1 and TRBJ2-5, with a weak D call TRBD1 (5 bases). Trimming took off 5 bases at V and 3 bases at J, with 13 bases between the two ends. CDR1 and CDR2 from the germline V gene are SQVTM and ANQGSEA. CDR3 length: 13 amino acids. CDR3 loop: CSVLKGREETQYF. Written as DNA, the CDR3 is TGCAGCGTTCTCAAGGGCAGGGAAGAGACCCAGTACTTC.

This chain joins TRBV6-2 or TRBV6-3 and TRBJ1-5, with 8 bases that match TRBD1. The CDR3 is 17 amino acids. After removal of 0 bases from V and 9 bases from J, the junction contained 13 bases not matched to a gene. In germline, CDR1 is MNHEY, CDR2 SVGEGT. CDR3 residues: CASSYSPTGVVGSPQHF. Written as DNA, the CDR3 is TGTGCCAGCAGTTACTCCCCGACAGGGGTCGTGGGTTCGCCCCAGCATTTT.

A few counts support this clone. The chain carries TRBV19 and TRBJ2-2; 10 positions match TRBD2. The germline gives CDR1 LNHDA, CDR2 SQIVND (reference sequence). The CDR3 is made up of 16 amino acids. The junction had 6 bases not matched to a gene; V was cut back by 6 bases and J by 2 bases. CDR3: CASSNRLAGNTGELFF. CDR3 DNA: TGTGCCAGTAGCAACCGACTAGCGGGTAACACCGGGGAGCTGTTTTTT.

The chain couples TRBV12-3 or TRBV12-4 to TRBJ1-1; tentatively, D is TRBD1 (6 bases). V dropped 5 bases and J dropped 11 bases, with 18 bases sitting between them. The CDR3 has 13 amino acids. CDR3 sequence reads: CASSTIRNRDAFF. The CDR3, as DNA: TGTGCCAGCAGTACAATCAGGAACAGGGACGCTTTCTTT.

The chain couples TRBV6-1 to TRBJ2-7; 7 nucleotides match TRBD2. The germline V gene encodes CDR1 MNHNS and CDR2 SASEGT. V was clipped by 2 bases and J by 3 bases; unmatched bases: 7. This CDR3 spans 15 amino acids. The CDR3 is CASSERRGLHYEQYF. In nucleotides, the CDR3 is TGTGCCAGCAGTGAACGTAGGGGACTACACTACGAGCAGTACTTC.

This clone was detected only a few times. V usage is TRBV6-4 and J usage is TRBJ2-3, with D possibly TRBD2 on 6 matching bases. The germline V gene encodes CDR1 MRHNA and CDR2 SNTAGT. Trimming left V 5 bases short and J 3 bases short, with 18 bases between. The CDR3 contains 16 residues. DNA for the CDR3: TGTGCCAGCAGTCCGCGACTGGGGGGTCGGACAGATACGCAGTATTTT. Protein: CASSPRLGGRTDTQYF.

The chain couples TRBV5-4 to TRBJ1-3; possible D gene TRBD1, 5 bases. In germline, CDR1 is SGHNT, CDR2 YYREEE (reference sequence). The CDR3 sequence is 14 residues long. V lost 4 bases to trimming and J lost 4 bases, with 12 bases between them. The CDR3 nucleotides are TGTGCCAGCAGCGTAAGGGGTCCGGGAAACACCATATATTTT. This gives the protein CASSVRGPGNTIYF.